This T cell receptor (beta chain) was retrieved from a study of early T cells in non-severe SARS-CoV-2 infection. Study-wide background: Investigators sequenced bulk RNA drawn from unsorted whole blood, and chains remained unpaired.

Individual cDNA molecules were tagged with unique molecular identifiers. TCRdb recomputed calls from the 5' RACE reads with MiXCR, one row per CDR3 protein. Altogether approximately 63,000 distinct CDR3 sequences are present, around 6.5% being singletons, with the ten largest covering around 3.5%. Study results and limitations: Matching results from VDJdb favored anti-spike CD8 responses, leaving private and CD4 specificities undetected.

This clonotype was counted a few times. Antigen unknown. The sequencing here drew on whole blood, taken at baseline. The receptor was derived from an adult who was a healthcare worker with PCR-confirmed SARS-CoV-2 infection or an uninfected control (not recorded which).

This CDR3 reads CASSLAISTDTQYF. CDR3 coding DNA: TGTGCCAGCAGCTTAGCCATTTCCACAGATACGCAGTATTTT. This rearrangement joins TRBV7-9 to TRBJ2-3; D unclear. Trimming took off 0 bases at V and 2 bases at J, with 6 bases between the two ends. Germline assignment: CDR1 SEHNR and CDR2 FQNEAQ (reference sequence). The CDR3 contains 14 residues.